This T cell receptor beta chain emerged from a study of blood T cell repertoires in COVID-19. Background on the study: Nucleic acid was either cDNA or gDNA, and it came from T cells, B-cell-depleted T cells, or PBMCs.

The data were produced by immunoSEQ multiplex PCR, yet TCRdb's version contains in-frame clones alone and is incomplete. The sample contains approximately 230,000 clones, 65% to 90% of which appear only once. The V end was cut by 0 bases, the J end by 2 bases, with 6 bases between. This CDR3 region has 14 residues. Germline V gene data show CDR1 as LNHDA and CDR2 as SQIVND (reference sequence). Sequenced sample: peripheral blood. The TCR originated in a woman older than 75 with active or convalescent COVID-19. The J gene is TRBJ2-3, the V gene TRBV19; D unresolved. As DNA, the CDR3 is TGTGCCAGTAGTATAGACAGGCACACAGATACGCAGTATTTT. This translates into CASSIDRHTDTQYF. The entire variable domain, with the rest obtained from reference TRBV19 and TRBJ2-3, is as follows: DGGITQSPKYLFRKEGQNVTLSCEQNLNHDAMYWYRQDPGQGLRLIYYSQIVNDFQKGDIAEGYSVSREKKESFPLTVTSAQKNPTAFYLCASSIDRHTDTQYFGPGTRLTVL.